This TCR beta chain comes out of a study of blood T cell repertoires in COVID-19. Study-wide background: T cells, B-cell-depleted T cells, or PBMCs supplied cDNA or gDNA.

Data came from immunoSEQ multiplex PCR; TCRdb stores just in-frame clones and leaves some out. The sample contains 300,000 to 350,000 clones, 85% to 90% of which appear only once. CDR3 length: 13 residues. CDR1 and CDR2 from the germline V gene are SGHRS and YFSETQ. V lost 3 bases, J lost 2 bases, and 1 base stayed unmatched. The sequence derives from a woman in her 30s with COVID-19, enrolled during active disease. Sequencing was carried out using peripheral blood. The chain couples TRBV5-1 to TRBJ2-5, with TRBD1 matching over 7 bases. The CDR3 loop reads CASSWDSQETQYF. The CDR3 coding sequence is TGCGCCAGCAGCTGGGACAGTCAAGAGACCCAGTACTTC.